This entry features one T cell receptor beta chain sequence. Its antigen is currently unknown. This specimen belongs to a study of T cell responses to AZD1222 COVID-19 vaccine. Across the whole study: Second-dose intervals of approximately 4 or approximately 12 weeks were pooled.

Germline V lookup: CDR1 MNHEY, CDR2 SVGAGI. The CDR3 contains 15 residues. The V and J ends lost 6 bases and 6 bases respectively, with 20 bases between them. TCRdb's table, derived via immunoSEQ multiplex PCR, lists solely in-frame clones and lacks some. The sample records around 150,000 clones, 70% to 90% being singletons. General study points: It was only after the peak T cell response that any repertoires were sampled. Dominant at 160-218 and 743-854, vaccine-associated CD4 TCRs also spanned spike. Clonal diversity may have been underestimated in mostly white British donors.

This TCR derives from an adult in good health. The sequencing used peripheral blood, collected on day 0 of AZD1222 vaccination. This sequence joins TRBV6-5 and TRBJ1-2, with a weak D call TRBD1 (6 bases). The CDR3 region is CASSRNRQAQHGYTF. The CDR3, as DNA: TGTGCCAGCAGCCGGAACAGACAGGCTCAACATGGCTACACCTTC.